What follows are 7 T cell receptor beta chains derived from one specimen sequenced in a study of technical replicates of blood from several donors. TCRdb's copy holds only in-frame clones and misses some; the assay was immunoSEQ multiplex PCR. The sample lists 40,000 to 55,000 clones, roughly 95% seen once, with 0.39% in the top ten. Input material: T cells isolated from PBMCs. The receptors stem from a human donor in good health.

CDR3 nucleotide sequence: TGTGCCAGCAGCTTAGGCCAGGCAACTAATGAAAAACTGTTTTTT. This sequence encodes CASSLGQATNEKLFF. This chain links TRBV7-9 with TRBJ1-4; D remains ambiguous. Germline CDR1 and CDR2: SEHNR and FQNEAQ (reference sequence). The CDR3 totals 15 residues. V was trimmed by 1 base and J by 0 bases, leaving 6 bases between them.

The chain combines TRBV4-2 with TRBJ2-6; 8 nucleotides match TRBD1. CDR3 size: 18 residues. Germline CDR1 LGHNA, CDR2 YNFKEQ. V was pared by 0 bases and J by 1 base, with 5 bases of the junction left unmatched. DNA of the CDR3: TGTGCCAGCAGCCAAGACAGGGGGCTAATATCTGGGGCCAACGTCCTGACTTTC. Amino acids: CASSQDRGLISGANVLTF.

This chain connects TRBV5-1 to TRBJ2-3, with D maybe TRBD2 (5 bases). The CDR3 runs 15 residues. V lost 2 bases and J 4 bases, leaving 14 bases between the germline ends. Germline-derived CDR1 and CDR2 are SGHRS and YFSETQ. The DNA for the CDR3 is TGCGCCAGCAGCTTTTCTGGCGCCGGGGCAGATACGCAGTATTTT. Its translation is CASSFSGAGADTQYF.

The J gene is TRBJ2-7, the V gene TRBV5-4; TRBD2 matches at 8 bases. CDR3 length: 16 amino acids. V lost 4 bases to trimming and J lost 1 base; unmatched junction nucleotides: 10. In germline, CDR1 is SGHNT, CDR2 YYREEE (reference sequence). The CDR3 region has the DNA TGTGCCAGCAGCCTGGGGGGCGGGAGGTCTTCCTACGAGCAGTACTTC. It codes for CASSLGGGRSSYEQYF.

The chain couples TRBV19 to TRBJ1-1; D perhaps matches TRBD1 (6 bases). V shed 3 bases and J shed 5 bases, with 10 bases lying between them. Germline V CDR1 and CDR2: LNHDA, SQIVND (reference sequence). This CDR3 comprises 13 residues. The CDR3: CASSITRGTEAFF. Written as DNA, the CDR3 is TGTGCCAGTAGTATTACAAGGGGGACTGAAGCTTTCTTT.

This chain uses TRBV15 with TRBJ1-1; D gene uncertain. The length of the CDR3 is 13 residues. The V and J ends lost 0 bases and 5 bases respectively, with 7 bases between them. From germline, CDR1 is LNHNV and CDR2 YYDKDF (reference sequence). Written as DNA, the CDR3 is TGTGCCACCAGCAGAGACAGAGGGACTGAAGCTTTCTTT. It specifies CATSRDRGTEAFF.

The CDR3 protein is CASSQEEGQGIYEQYF. The CDR3 DNA reads as TGTGCCAGCAGCCAAGAAGAAGGACAGGGGATCTACGAGCAGTACTTC. V gene TRBV4-2 combines with J gene TRBJ2-7; 9 bases map to TRBD1. Germline CDR1 and CDR2: LGHNA and YNFKEQ. V gave up 0 bases and J gave up 3 bases; unmatched junction bases: 6. The CDR3 is 16 amino acids.